These 27 T cell receptor beta chains share one sample of origin, sequenced in a study of PD-1 blockade in mismatch repair-deficient tumors. Some clones are missing from TCRdb's copy, which holds only in-frame ones; the method was immunoSEQ multiplex PCR. The data show 38,000 or so clones, approximately 81% seen once. The sample was peripheral blood, taken approximately 78 weeks after starting pembrolizumab. These TCRs come from an adult with mismatch repair-deficient cancer.

The chain employs TRBV27 and TRBJ2-7, with a tentative D call TRBD1 (6 bases). Trimming removed 5 bases from V and 2 bases from J, with 13 bases in between. This CDR3 comprises 14 residues. Germline V gives CDR1 MNHEY, CDR2 SMNVEV (reference sequence). The DNA of the CDR3 is TGTGCCAGCAGTCCTACAGGGAATCCCTACGAGCAGTACTTC. This encodes CASSPTGNPYEQYF.

This chain joins TRBV27 and TRBJ2-2; D remains unclear. Germline CDR1 is MNHEY and CDR2 is SMNVEV (reference sequence). The ends were cut back, 5 bases at V and 0 bases at J, with 16 bases in the middle. The CDR3 covers 17 residues. DNA for the CDR3: TGTGCCAGCAGTCGGGTCCTCGCGGACCCGAACACCGGGGAGCTGTTTTTT. This translates into CASSRVLADPNTGELFF.

J is TRBJ2-7 and V is TRBV10-3, with 8 bases identical to TRBD2. This CDR3 comprises 14 residues. The germline V gene encodes CDR1 ENHRY and CDR2 SYGVKD. V trimming: 3 bases; J trimming: 2 bases; junction bases outside the gene matches: 3. The CDR3 DNA is TGTGCCATCAGTGATATTAGCGGGACCTACGAGCAGTACTTC. Residues: CAISDISGTYEQYF.

The V and J genes are TRBV5-1 and TRBJ2-1; 10 bases agree with TRBD1. The CDR3 length is 15 residues. CDR1 and CDR2 (germline): SGHRS, YFSETQ. Trimming took 4 bases from V and 4 from J; bases not matched to a gene: 5. CDR3 residues: CASSARDRGYNEQFF. CDR3 coding DNA: TGCGCCAGCAGCGCCCGGGACAGGGGATACAATGAGCAGTTCTTC. Full variable domain (missing parts from reference TRBV5-1 and TRBJ2-1): KAGVTQTPRYLIKTRGQQVTLSCSPISGHRSVSWYQQTPGQGLQFLFEYFSETQRNKGNFPGRFSGRQFSNSRSEMNVSTLELGDSALYLCASSARDRGYNEQFFGPGTRLTVL.

This chain joins TRBV7-8 and TRBJ1-1; D gene uncertain. This CDR3 region has 12 residues. V lost 2 bases to trimming and J lost 6 bases, with 7 bases between them. The V gene's germline CDR1 is SGHVS and CDR2 FQNEAQ. The CDR3 is CASSLRVAEAFF. The CDR3 DNA sequence: TGTGCCAGCAGCTTAAGGGTGGCTGAAGCTTTCTTT.

The gene calls are TRBV2 and TRBJ1-1; 11 bases are shared with TRBD1. CDR1 is SNHLY, CDR2 FYNNEI, per germline. Losses at the gene ends were 7 bases for V and 4 bases for J; bases not matched to a gene: 2. The CDR3 consists of 13 residues. CDR3 sequence: CASIGQGATEAFF. CDR3 nucleotide sequence: TGTGCCAGCATTGGACAGGGGGCCACTGAAGCTTTCTTT.

The chain joins TRBV7-3 to TRBJ2-2; 7 bases fit TRBD1. The ends lost 2 bases at V and 3 bases at J; junction bases unmatched: 6. In germline, CDR1 is SGHTA, CDR2 FQGTGA. The CDR3 extends over 16 amino acids. The CDR3 DNA follows: TGTGCCAGCAGCTTATACGGACAGGCTGACACCGGGGAGCTGTTTTTT. This codes for CASSLYGQADTGELFF.

This clone was seen only once. V usage is TRBV7-3 and J usage is TRBJ1-2; D ambiguous. Germline lookup yields CDR1 SGHTA and CDR2 FQGTGA. Trimming pared 5 bases from V and 4 bases from J, leaving 14 bases between. This CDR3 is 14 amino acids long. The chain's CDR3 is CASSLDANSYGYTF. The CDR3 bases are TGTGCCAGCAGCCTAGATGCCAATAGCTATGGCTACACCTTC.

The genes are TRBV5-1 and TRBJ2-2; 8 nucleotides align to TRBD1. Germline lookup yields CDR1 SGHRS and CDR2 YFSETQ. This CDR3 comprises 16 residues. The trim removed 4 bases at V and 2 bases at J, leaving 7 bases unmatched. CDR3 nucleotide sequence: TGCGCCAGCAGCGGAGGGACAGGACGTAACACCGGGGAGCTGTTTTTT. As protein: CASSGGTGRNTGELFF.

This chain links TRBV30 with TRBJ2-1; 10 bases match TRBD2. Germline CDR1 is GTSNPN and CDR2 is SVGIG (reference sequence). The CDR3 is 13 residues long. V gave up 2 bases and J gave up 12 bases; unmatched junction bases: 7. This CDR3 is CAWSISRTSGQFF. CDR3 nucleotides: TGTGCCTGGAGTATTTCTCGGACTAGCGGGCAGTTCTTC.

J is TRBJ2-1 and V is TRBV11-3; the match to TRBD2 covers 15 bases. The CDR3 consists of 14 residues. Unmatched junction bases numbered 2, after V lost 2 bases and J lost 12 bases. Germline CDR1 is SGHNT and CDR2 is YENEEA. The CDR3 loop is CASSLQGLAGGQFF. The DNA of the CDR3 is TGTGCCAGCAGCTTACAGGGACTAGCGGGAGGGCAGTTCTTC.

This rearrangement joins TRBV5-4 to TRBJ1-1; no clear D gene. The V end lost 5 bases, the J end lost 1 base, and 9 bases lay between the germline ends. The CDR3 is made up of 13 amino acids. Looked up from germline, CDR1 is SGHNT and CDR2 is YYREEE (reference sequence). For the CDR3, the DNA is TGTGCCAGCAGGATGGGGAAGAACACTGAAGCTTTCTTT. This translates into CASRMGKNTEAFF.

The gene calls are TRBV29-1 and TRBJ2-4, with 8 bases fitting TRBD1. CDR1 is SQVTM and CDR2 is ANQGSEA in the germline V gene. V was clipped by 6 bases and J by 1 base; unmatched bases: 8. This CDR3 is built from 15 residues. CDR3 nucleotide sequence: TGCAGCGTCGAGGACAGGGCGGGGGCCAAAAACATTCAGTACTTC. It is translated as CSVEDRAGAKNIQYF.

The gene calls are TRBV7-6 and TRBJ1-1; D unresolved. Germline assignment: CDR1 SGHVS and CDR2 FNYEAQ. Trimming left V 2 bases short and J 9 bases short, with 16 bases between. The length of the CDR3 is 14 residues. CDR3 DNA sequence: TGTGCCAGCAGCTTACGCCCGGACGCATCCCAAGCTTTCTTT. Protein product: CASSLRPDASQAFF.

The chain carries TRBV7-2 and TRBJ2-7; 9 bases map to TRBD2. CDR1 and CDR2 from the germline V gene are SGHTA and FQGNSA. This CDR3 region has 14 residues. V shed 1 base and J 3 bases; nucleotides not matched to a gene: 1. The CDR3 DNA follows: TGTGCCAGCAGCTTAGGAGCGGGAGGCTACGAGCAGTACTTC. Protein sequence: CASSLGAGGYEQYF.

The CDR3 nucleotides are TGCGCCAGCAGGGGGACTAGCGGGAGTATCAACGAGCAGTACTTC. This translates into CASRGTSGSINEQYF. The chain employs TRBV5-1 and TRBJ2-7, with 14 nucleotides matching TRBD2. CDR3 length: 15 amino acids. Trimming cost V 5 bases and J 5 bases; bases outside gene matches: 6. CDR1 and CDR2 from the germline V gene are SGHRS and YFSETQ.

The V gene is TRBV18, the J gene TRBJ2-7; D remains unclear. The germline CDR1 and CDR2 sequences are KGHSH and LQKENI. Trimming pared 3 bases from V and 3 bases from J, leaving 18 bases between. The CDR3 has 16 amino acids. CDR3 DNA: TGTGCCAGCTCACCTCAAGGAATCCTCACCAACTACGAGCAGTACTTC. It yields the protein CASSPQGILTNYEQYF.

The CDR3 loop reads CASSAEGPPGANYGYTF. CDR3 DNA: TGTGCCAGCAGCGCGGAGGGACCTCCGGGCGCTAACTATGGCTACACCTTC. The J gene is TRBJ1-2, the V gene TRBV5-6; tentative D call: TRBD1 (5 bases). The V end lost 4 bases, the J end lost 0 bases, and 19 bases lay between the germline ends. The germline CDR1 and CDR2 sequences are SGHDT and YYEEEE. CDR3 length: 17 residues.

V is TRBV5-8 and J is TRBJ1-1; D is uncertain. The CDR3 loop spans 14 amino acids. Trimming shortened V by 6 bases and J by 0 bases, and 12 bases separated the two germline ends. Germline V gene lookup returns CDR1 SGHTS and CDR2 YDEGEE. CDR3 in DNA: TGTGCCAGCAACTTCCGGGGATTGAACACTGAAGCTTTCTTT. Protein sequence: CASNFRGLNTEAFF.

The gene calls are TRBV5-8 and TRBJ2-1, with D possibly matching TRBD1 (5 bases). The CDR3 has 13 residues. From germline, CDR1 is SGHTS and CDR2 YDEGEE. Trimming shortened V by 3 bases and J by 5 bases, and 9 bases separated the two germline ends. The CDR3 loop is CASSSRQNNEQFF. Written as DNA, the CDR3 is TGTGCCAGCAGCTCAAGACAGAACAATGAGCAGTTCTTC.

V and J are TRBV10-1 and TRBJ2-5; possible D gene TRBD2, 7 bases. Germline V gene lookup returns CDR1 WNHNN and CDR2 SYGVQD (reference sequence). Trimming shortened V by 1 base and J by 1 base, and 10 bases separated the two germline ends. This CDR3 contains 15 residues. The chain's CDR3 is CASSEFRGAQETQYF. The CDR3 nucleotides are TGCGCCAGCAGTGAGTTTCGGGGGGCCCAAGAGACCCAGTACTTC.

The chain employs TRBV5-6 and TRBJ2-2, with 8 bases aligning to TRBD1. The CDR3 has 16 residues. After removal of 2 bases from V and 4 bases from J, the junction contained 7 bases not matched to a gene. The germline V gene has CDR1 SGHDT and CDR2 YYEEEE. The CDR3 protein is CASSLDRGRSTGELFF. The CDR3 nucleotides read TGTGCCAGCAGCTTAGACAGGGGTCGCTCCACCGGGGAGCTGTTTTTT.

The chain carries TRBV19 and TRBJ1-5; D call uncertain. V was cut by 3 bases and J by 8 bases, with 14 bases left in between. Germline CDR1 LNHDA, CDR2 SQIVND (reference sequence). This CDR3 comprises 14 residues. The DNA for the CDR3 is TGTGCCAGTAGTATCCCAGGAGGGTGGGAGCCCCAGCATTTT. This translates into CASSIPGGWEPQHF.

CDR3 sequence reads: CASSQDRGQGISYEQYF. The CDR3 nucleotides are TGTGCCAGCAGCCAAGATAGGGGACAGGGGATATCCTACGAGCAGTACTTC. The rearrangement joins TRBV14 to TRBJ2-7; TRBD1 matches 10 bases. Germline trimming cut 0 bases from V and 1 base from J; bases unmatched to any gene: 6. Germline V gene data show CDR1 as SGHDN and CDR2 as FVKESK. The CDR3 consists of 17 residues.

The chain couples TRBV6-5 to TRBJ2-1; 8 bases match TRBD2. Germline V gene lookup returns CDR1 MNHEY and CDR2 SVGAGI. V shed 6 bases, J shed 6 bases, and the junction held 7 bases outside the gene matches. The CDR3 has 14 residues. CDR3 bases: TGTGCCAGCAGCGTAGCGGGGCTCGGCAATGAGCAGTTCTTC. Translation gives CASSVAGLGNEQFF.

The rearrangement joins TRBV7-2 to TRBJ2-4, with 12 bases identical to TRBD2. Germline trimming cut 2 bases from V and 5 bases from J; bases unmatched to any gene: 1. CDR1 is SGHTA, CDR2 FQGNSA, per germline. The CDR3 totals 15 residues. The CDR3 is CASSLRTSGENIQYF. CDR3 coding DNA: TGTGCCAGCAGCTTACGGACTAGCGGGGAAAACATTCAGTACTTC.

This chain uses TRBV12-5 with TRBJ2-5; no firm D call. The germline V gene encodes CDR1 LGHNT and CDR2 FRNRAP. The V and J ends lost 3 bases and 5 bases respectively, with 7 bases between them. This CDR3 is built from 12 residues. CDR3 region: CASGFVGETQYF. The CDR3 DNA reads TGTGCTAGTGGTTTTGTGGGTGAGACCCAGTACTTC.